This T cell receptor beta chain was identified in a study of T cells in Graves' hyperthyroidism and ophthalmopathy. Amplification of TCR beta CDR3 regions used RNA as the template. The HTBI set primed first-round TCR CDR3 RT-PCR. TCRdb used MiXCR to reprocess the multiplex PCR reads, holding one entry per CDR3 protein. The sample yields tens of thousands of distinct CDR3 sequences, approximately 49% seen once. Of note for this clonotype: Its matching antigen is unknown.

These patients, aged 18 to 65, had recently diagnosed hyperthyroidism lasting under 2 months. Every diagnosis used clinical symptoms, serum thyroxine and TRAb, thyroid ultrasound and orbital computed tomography. The germline V gene has CDR1 LNHDA and CDR2 SQIVND (reference sequence). This CDR3 has 15 amino acids. Trimming took off 4 bases at V and 11 bases at J, with 21 bases between the two ends. General study points: Ophthalmopathy, which appeared later, was predicted by the model a median around 6.5 months before onset. Among clonotypes expanded in thyroid above 0.001, most were also found in blood.

The rearrangement links TRBV19 to TRBJ1-5, with D perhaps matching TRBD1 (6 bases). The clonotype comes from a woman in her 50s with Graves' hyperthyroidism. What was sequenced was peripheral blood or thyroid tissue (not recorded which). DNA for the CDR3: TGTGCCAGTAGTAAACCGGGGACACCGAGATCGGCCCAGCATTTT. Encoded protein: CASSKPGTPRSAQHF.